This T cell receptor beta chain was profiled in a study of blood T cell repertoires in COVID-19. Whole-study context: T cells, B-cell-depleted T cells, or PBMCs provided the cDNA or gDNA that served as material.

Sequencing used immunoSEQ multiplex PCR; TCRdb keeps in-frame clones, though not all of them. The sample consists of over 200,000 clones, about four fifths of them appearing once. V shed 9 bases, J shed 0 bases, and the junction held 11 bases outside the gene matches. There are 16 residues in the CDR3. Per the germline V gene, CDR1 is LNHDA and CDR2 is SQIVND (reference sequence). The rearrangement uses TRBV19 and TRBJ2-3; 8 bases line up with TRBD2. The TCR comes from a man aged 45 to 65 with active or convalescent COVID-19. The source material was peripheral blood. CDR3 DNA sequence: TGTGCCAGCCGCTTGAACGCGGGGGGAAGCACAGATACGCAGTATTTT. Translated, it gives CASRLNAGGSTDTQYF.